This T cell receptor (beta chain) was identified in a study of T cell changes during pregnancy in multiple sclerosis. Using immunoSEQ multiplex PCR, the repertoire was profiled, and TCRdb retains in-frame clones only, with some absent. The table records about 55,000 clones, approximately 94% of them present only once. This CDR3 is built from 15 residues. Germline CDR1 is MNHEY and CDR2 is SVGAGI. Germline trimming cut 6 bases from V and 1 base from J; bases unmatched to any gene: 5. Sequenced here: CD8+ T cells from peripheral blood mononuclear cells, sampled in the third trimester of pregnancy. J is TRBJ1-5 and V is TRBV6-5, with 8 bases that match TRBD1. This clonotype was sampled from a female donor with multiple sclerosis, enrolled in a pregnancy study. In DNA form, the CDR3 reads TGTGCCAGCAGGGAACAGGGGGAGAGCAATCAGCCCCAGCATTTT. Protein sequence: CASREQGESNQPQHF.